This passage covers 9 T cell receptor beta chains from one sample sequenced in a study of response to subunit inactivated influenza vaccine (dated by TCRdb to the late 2010s). Library creation used RT-PCR. The instrument was an Illumina HiSeq 2500. The public sequencing data were trimmed at Q25 with fastp and processed into clonotypes with MiXCR by TCRdb, which kept only in-frame beta chains. CDR3 protein duplicates are merged, each entry listing the most common genes and DNA. This sample is represented by more than 400,000 distinct CDR3 sequences; over 9.5% of them were singletons. Approximately 12% of the sample goes to the ten largest clones. Explained via the paper, the time point label denotes: around 47 days after influenza vaccine administration. The sample here was PBMCs from blood, taken 40 to 50 days after vaccination. These receptors all stem from a man aged 50-59 years who received an inactivated influenza vaccine. Donor details come from another sample of the same person, matched by shared clones.

The gene calls are TRBV14 and TRBJ1-1; 7 nucleotides match TRBD1. Germline V gene data show CDR1 as SGHDN and CDR2 as FVKESK. J lost 1 base, V lost 1 base, and 3 bases had no gene match. This CDR3 region has 15 residues. CDR3 loop: CASSQGGQRNTEAFF. The CDR3 nucleotides read TGTGCCAGCAGCCAAGGGGGACAGAGGAACACTGAAGCTTTCTTT.

This clonotype was observed many times. The gene calls are TRBV9 and TRBJ2-1; perhaps TRBD1 as D (6 bases). V lost 7 bases and J lost 6, with 17 bases in between. The CDR3 length is 14 residues. Germline V CDR1 and CDR2: SGDLS, YYNGEE. CDR3 DNA: TGTGCCAGCGGTCGGGCAGGGGTTGGCAATGAGCAGTTCTTC. Residues: CASGRAGVGNEQFF.

This clonotype was detected ten times or more. This sequence joins TRBV10-3 and TRBJ1-1; no reliable D call. This CDR3 has 13 residues. Germline V gene sequence: CDR1 ENHRY, CDR2 SYGVKD. V lost 3 bases and J 1 base, leaving 6 bases between the germline ends. CDR3 region: CAISDGRNTEAFF. The CDR3 DNA follows: TGTGCCATCAGTGATGGGAGGAACACTGAAGCTTTCTTT.

This clonotype was found a few times. The chain links TRBV7-3 to TRBJ2-1, with 10 bases aligning to TRBD2. Germline CDR1 reads SGHTA; CDR2 reads FQGTGA. The CDR3 extends over 15 amino acids. The V segment lost 3 bases and the J segment 9 bases; nucleotides outside the gene matches: 8. The CDR3 DNA sequence: TGTGCCAGCAGCTTTACCCCTAGCGGGAGAGGTGAGCAGTTCTTC. It codes for CASSFTPSGRGEQFF.

The rearrangement joins TRBV20-1 to TRBJ2-3; D is undetermined. The CDR3 extends over 13 amino acids. Trimming removed 6 bases from V and 3 bases from J, with 13 bases in between. Germline V gene data show CDR1 as DFQATT and CDR2 as SNEGSKA (reference sequence). The CDR3 here is CSAPSFPTDTQYF. The CDR3 nucleotides read TGCAGTGCCCCCTCGTTTCCAACAGATACGCAGTATTTT.

The V call is TRBV24-1, the J call TRBJ2-2; a possible D gene is TRBD1 (5 bases). Trimming cost V 0 bases and J 4 bases, with 8 bases left between them. CDR1 and CDR2 (germline): KGHDR, SFDVKD. The CDR3 is made up of 15 amino acids. CDR3 amino acids: CATSDLKGRTGELFF. DNA for the CDR3: TGTGCCACCAGTGATTTGAAGGGGCGCACCGGGGAGCTGTTTTTT.

This rearrangement joins TRBV5-1 to TRBJ2-1; 8 positions match TRBD2. Germline trimming cut 1 base from V and 9 bases from J; bases unmatched to any gene: 12. The V gene's germline CDR1 is SGHRS and CDR2 YFSETQ. The CDR3 covers 16 residues. CDR3: CASSLFSAGVSGEQFF. CDR3 nucleotide sequence: TGCGCCAGCAGCTTGTTCTCAGCGGGAGTTAGCGGTGAGCAGTTCTTC.

This clonotype was counted many times. The chain employs TRBV5-6 and TRBJ1-5; D is unresolved. V dropped 1 base and J dropped 2 bases, with 7 bases sitting between them. The germline CDR1 and CDR2 sequences are SGHDT and YYEEEE. The length of the CDR3 is 14 residues. CDR3 sequence: CASSLHGRNQPQHF. In DNA form, the CDR3 reads TGTGCCAGCAGCTTGCATGGGCGCAATCAGCCCCAGCATTTT. Filled out from reference TRBV5-6 and TRBJ1-5, the complete variable domain reads DAGVTQSPTHLIKTRGQQVTLRCSPKSGHDTVSWYQQALGQGPQFIFQYYEEEERQRGNFPDRFSGHQFPNYSSELNVNALLLGDSALYLCASSLHGRNQPQHFGDGTRLSIL.

The chain combines TRBV6-5 with TRBJ2-5; no reliable D call. Germline lookup yields CDR1 MNHEY and CDR2 SVGAGI. The CDR3 covers 14 residues. V was shortened by 2 bases and J by 4 bases, with 11 bases between the two germline ends. The CDR3: CASSYGRQRETQYF. The CDR3 coding sequence is TGTGCCAGCAGTTACGGCAGGCAGAGAGAGACCCAGTACTTC.